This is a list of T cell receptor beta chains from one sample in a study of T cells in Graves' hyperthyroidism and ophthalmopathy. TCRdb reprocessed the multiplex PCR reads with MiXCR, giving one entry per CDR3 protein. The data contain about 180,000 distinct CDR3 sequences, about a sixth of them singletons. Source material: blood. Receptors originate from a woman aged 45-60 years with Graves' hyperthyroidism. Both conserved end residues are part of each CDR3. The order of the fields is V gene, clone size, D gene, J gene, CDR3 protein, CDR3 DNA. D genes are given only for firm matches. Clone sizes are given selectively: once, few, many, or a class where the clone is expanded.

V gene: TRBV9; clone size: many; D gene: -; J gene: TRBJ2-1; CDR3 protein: CASSLTGLSYNEQFF; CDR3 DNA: TGTGCCAGCTCCCTAACCGGACTGTCCTACAATGAGCAGTTCTTC
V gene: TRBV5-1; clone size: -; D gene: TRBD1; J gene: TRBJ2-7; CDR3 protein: CASSLGQGRDEQYF; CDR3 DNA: TGCGCCAGCAGCTTGGGACAGGGAAGAGACGAGCAGTACTTC
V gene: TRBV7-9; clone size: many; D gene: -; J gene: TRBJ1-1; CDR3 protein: CASSFLTNMNTEAFF; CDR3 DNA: TGTGCCAGCAGCTTCTTAACCAACATGAACACTGAAGCTTTCTTT
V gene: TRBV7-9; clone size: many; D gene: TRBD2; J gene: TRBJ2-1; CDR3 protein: CASSLAPAGGAYNEQFF; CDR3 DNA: TGTGCCAGCAGCTTAGCCCCGGCGGGGGGGGCATACAATGAGCAGTTCTTC
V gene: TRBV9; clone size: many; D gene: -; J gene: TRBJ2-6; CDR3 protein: CASSVGTDIPGANVLTF; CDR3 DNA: TGTGCCAGCAGCGTTGGGACGGATATTCCTGGGGCCAACGTCCTGACTTTC
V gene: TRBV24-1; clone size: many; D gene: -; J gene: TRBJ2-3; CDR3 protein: CATSDFSGTDTQYF; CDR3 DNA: TGTGCCACCAGTGATTTTAGCGGCACAGATACGCAGTATTTT
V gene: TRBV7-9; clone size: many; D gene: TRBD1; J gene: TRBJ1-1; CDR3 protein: CASSLQGAGNTEAFF; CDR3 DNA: TGTGCCAGCAGCTTACAGGGGGCGGGGAACACTGAAGCTTTCTTT
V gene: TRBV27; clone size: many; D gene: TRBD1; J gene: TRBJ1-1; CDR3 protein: CASSLRQGVTEAFF; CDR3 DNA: TGTGCCAGCAGTTTACGACAGGGGGTCACTGAAGCTTTCTTT
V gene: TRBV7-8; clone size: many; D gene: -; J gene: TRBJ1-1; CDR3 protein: CASSHGPNTEAFF; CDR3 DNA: TGTGCCAGCAGCCATGGACCGAACACTGAAGCTTTCTTT
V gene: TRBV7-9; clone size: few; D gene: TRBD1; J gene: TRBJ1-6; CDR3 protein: CASSLEAGWETGGGSPLHF; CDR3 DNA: TGTGCCAGCAGCTTAGAAGCGGGTTGGGAGACAGGGGGCGGTTCACCCCTCCACTTT
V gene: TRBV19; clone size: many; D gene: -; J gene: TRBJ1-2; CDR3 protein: CASSIGVAPFYFGYTF; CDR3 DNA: TGTGCCAGTAGTATAGGGGTTGCTCCCTTCTATTTTGGCTACACCTTC
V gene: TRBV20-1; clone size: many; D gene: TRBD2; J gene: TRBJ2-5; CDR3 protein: CSALSLREGTQYF; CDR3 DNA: TGCAGTGCCCTTTCCTTGCGGGAGGGGACCCAGTACTTC
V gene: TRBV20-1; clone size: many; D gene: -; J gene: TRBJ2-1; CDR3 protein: CSARDLTRSYNEQFF; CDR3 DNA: TGCAGTGCTAGAGACTTGACACGTTCCTACAATGAGCAGTTCTTC
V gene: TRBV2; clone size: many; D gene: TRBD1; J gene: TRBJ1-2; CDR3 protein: CASRAEQGAVYGYTF; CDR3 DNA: TGTGCCAGCAGAGCAGAACAGGGGGCTGTCTATGGCTACACCTTC
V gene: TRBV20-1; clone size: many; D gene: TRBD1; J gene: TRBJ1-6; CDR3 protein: CSARDPRDRDRSPLHF; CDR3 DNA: TGCAGTGCTAGAGATCCGCGCGACAGGGATCGTTCACCCCTCCACTTT
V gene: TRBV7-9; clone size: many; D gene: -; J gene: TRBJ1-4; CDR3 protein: CASSPGLTWGSDEKLFF; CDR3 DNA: TGTGCCAGCAGCCCCGGGCTCACCTGGGGGTCGGATGAAAAACTGTTTTTT
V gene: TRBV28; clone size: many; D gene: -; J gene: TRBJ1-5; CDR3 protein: CASSLRGSRQPQHF; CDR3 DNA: TGTGCCAGCAGTTTAAGGGGGTCTCGGCAGCCCCAGCATTTT
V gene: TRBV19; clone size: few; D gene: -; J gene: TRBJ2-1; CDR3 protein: CASSMYGSAYNEQFF; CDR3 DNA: TGTGCCAGTAGTATGTACGGGTCGGCCTACAATGAGCAGTTCTTC
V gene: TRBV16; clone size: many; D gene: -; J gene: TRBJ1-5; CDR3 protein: CASSQETDFYSNQPQHF; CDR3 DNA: TGTGCCAGCAGCCAAGAAACAGATTTCTATAGCAATCAGCCCCAGCATTTT
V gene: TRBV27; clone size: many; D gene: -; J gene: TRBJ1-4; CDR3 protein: CASSSQGFREKLFF; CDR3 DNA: TGTGCCAGCAGTTCCCAGGGATTTCGTGAAAAACTGTTTTTT
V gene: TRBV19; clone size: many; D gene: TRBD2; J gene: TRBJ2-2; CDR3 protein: CASRPRTSSGELFF; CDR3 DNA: TGTGCCAGCCGCCCCAGGACTAGCTCCGGGGAGCTGTTTTTT
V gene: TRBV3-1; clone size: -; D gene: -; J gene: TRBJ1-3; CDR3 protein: CASSGQTRTGNTIYF; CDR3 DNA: TGTGCCAGCAGCGGCCAGACAAGGACGGGAAACACCATATATTTT